This is a list of T cell receptor beta chains from one sample in a study of blood T cell repertoires in COVID-19. Method: immunoSEQ multiplex PCR; TCRdb's copy keeps in-frame clones and lacks some. The data show some 270,000 clones, roughly nine tenths seen once. Sequenced: peripheral blood. The receptors stem from a woman aged 40 to 49 who had recovered from COVID-19. Both conserved end residues are part of each CDR3.

j_gene | v_gene | CDR3aa
TRBJ1-2 | TRBV7-9 | CASSPGQGAYGYTF
TRBJ2-7 | TRBV7-9 | CASGSGTGPYEQYF
TRBJ2-1 | TRBV18 | CASAQGVNNEQFF
TRBJ2-2 | TRBV5-4 | CASSLAGTSGSTGELFF
TRBJ1-1 | TRBV6-5 | CASRKTGLNTEAFF
TRBJ1-6 | TRBV5-6 | CASSLGGGDNSPLHF
TRBJ2-1 | TRBV28 | CASSLGLAGVMNEQFF
TRBJ2-1 | TRBV5-6 | CASSFRANSYNEQFF
TRBJ2-3 | TRBV5-4 | CASSLPLGRGEDTQYF
TRBJ1-4 | TRBV7-2 | CASSSQVRGEKLFF
TRBJ1-1 | TRBV29-1 | CSVGYWDRKNTEAFF
TRBJ1-1 | TRBV5-4 | CASSRQGYTEAFF
TRBJ2-5 | TRBV7-9 | CASSATLGTSGQETQYF
TRBJ2-1 | TRBV13 | CASRPTSGGANEQFF
TRBJ2-5 | TRBV6-5 | CASSYLFGEETQYF
TRBJ1-2 | TRBV6-5 | CASEVWGDGYTF
TRBJ2-7 | TRBV19 | CASSNGAPSGGLSYEQYF
TRBJ1-2 | TRBV19 | CASRVGQSQYYGYTF
TRBJ2-5 | TRBV3-1/TRBV3-2 | CASSPRTGRETQYF
TRBJ1-6 | TRBV4-3 | CASSQQGDRNNSPLHF